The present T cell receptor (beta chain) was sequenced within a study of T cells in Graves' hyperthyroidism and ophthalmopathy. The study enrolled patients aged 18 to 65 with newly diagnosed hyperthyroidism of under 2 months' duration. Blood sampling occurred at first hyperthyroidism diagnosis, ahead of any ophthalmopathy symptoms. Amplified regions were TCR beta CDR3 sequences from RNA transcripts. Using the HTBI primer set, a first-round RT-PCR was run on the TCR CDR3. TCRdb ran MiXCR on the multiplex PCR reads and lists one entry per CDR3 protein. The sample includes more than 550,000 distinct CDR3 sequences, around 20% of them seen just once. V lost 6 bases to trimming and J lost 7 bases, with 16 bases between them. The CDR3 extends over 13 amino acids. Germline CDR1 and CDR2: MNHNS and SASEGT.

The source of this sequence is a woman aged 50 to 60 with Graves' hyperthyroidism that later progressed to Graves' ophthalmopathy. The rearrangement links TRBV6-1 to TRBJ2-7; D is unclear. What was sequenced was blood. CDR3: CASSRRLSEEQYF. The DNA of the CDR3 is TGTGCCAGCAGCCGTCGACTCAGTGAGGAGCAGTACTTC.